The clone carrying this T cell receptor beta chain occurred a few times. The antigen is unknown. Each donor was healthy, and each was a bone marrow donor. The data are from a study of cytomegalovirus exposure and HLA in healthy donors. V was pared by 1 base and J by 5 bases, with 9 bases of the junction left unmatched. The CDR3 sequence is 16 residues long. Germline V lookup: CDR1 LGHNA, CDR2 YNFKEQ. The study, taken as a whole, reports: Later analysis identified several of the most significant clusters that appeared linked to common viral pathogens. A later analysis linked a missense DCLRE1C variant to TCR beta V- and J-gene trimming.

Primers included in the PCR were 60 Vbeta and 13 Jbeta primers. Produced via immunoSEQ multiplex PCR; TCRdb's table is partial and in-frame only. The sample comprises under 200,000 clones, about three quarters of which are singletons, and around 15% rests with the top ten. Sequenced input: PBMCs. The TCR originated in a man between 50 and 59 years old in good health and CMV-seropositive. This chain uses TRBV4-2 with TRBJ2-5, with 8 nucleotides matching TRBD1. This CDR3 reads CASSQAGGQAFETQYF. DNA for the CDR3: TGTGCCAGCAGCCAAGCCGGGGGACAGGCTTTCGAGACCCAGTACTTC.